The 18 T cell receptor beta chains in this list originate from one sample, sequenced in a study of T cells in Graves' hyperthyroidism and ophthalmopathy. The source material, RNA transcripts, was used to amplify TCR beta CDR3 regions. The HTBI primer set served for first-round RT-PCR of the TCR CDR3. In TCRdb, the multiplex PCR reads were re-called with MiXCR into one record per CDR3 protein. Among fewer than 350,000 distinct CDR3 sequences listed, about an eighth were seen once. The sample comprised blood. These receptors came from a woman younger than 45 with Graves' hyperthyroidism that later progressed to Graves' ophthalmopathy.

This clonotype was counted many times. The V call is TRBV5-1, the J call TRBJ2-3, with 7 bases matching TRBD1. The CDR3 consists of 15 residues. In germline, CDR1 is SGHRS, CDR2 YFSETQ. The V segment lost 2 bases and the J segment 6 bases; nucleotides outside the gene matches: 9. The CDR3 protein is CASSLAGTESDTQYF. Written as DNA, the CDR3 is TGCGCCAGCAGCTTAGCCGGGACAGAATCGGATACGCAGTATTTT.

In its sample, this clonotype was seen many times. The chain recombines TRBV7-9 with TRBJ2-7; D is perhaps TRBD1 or TRBD2 (5 bases each). The CDR3 runs 14 residues. Germline V gives CDR1 SEHNR, CDR2 FQNEAQ (reference sequence). V lost 5 bases and J lost 0, with 11 bases in between. CDR3 nucleotide sequence: TGTGCCAGCAGCGCCGGGACCGTCTCCTACGAGCAGTACTTC. Translation: CASSAGTVSYEQYF.

This clonotype was found many times. V and J are TRBV28 and TRBJ1-2; tentatively, D is TRBD1 (6 bases). The V end lost 9 bases, the J end lost 4 bases, and 15 bases lay between the germline ends. The CDR3 consists of 13 residues. Germline V gives CDR1 MDHEN, CDR2 SYDVKM. The CDR3 is CASREGGLYGYTF. The CDR3 region has the DNA TGTGCCAGTAGGGAGGGGGGACTCTATGGCTACACCTTC.

In its sample, this clonotype was seen many times. The chain uses TRBV24-1 and TRBJ2-3; 11 nucleotides agree with TRBD2. V shed 5 bases, J shed 5 bases, and the junction held 5 bases outside the gene matches. Germline V gene data show CDR1 as KGHDR and CDR2 as SFDVKD. This CDR3 spans 15 amino acids. This CDR3 is CATSVAGGPQDTQYF. DNA for the CDR3: TGTGCCACCAGTGTAGCGGGAGGGCCTCAAGATACGCAGTATTTT.

This clonotype was observed many times. This sequence joins TRBV6-2 or TRBV6-3 and TRBJ1-2, with no clear D. The CDR3 extends over 12 amino acids. Germline CDR1 is MNHEY and CDR2 is SVGEGT. Trimming took 8 bases from V and 0 from J, leaving 7 bases between them. The CDR3 bases are TGTGCCAGCCGGAGACCTAACTATGGCTACACCTTC. Encoded protein: CASRRPNYGYTF.

This clonotype was observed at least ten times. The chain is built from TRBV6-2 or TRBV6-3 and TRBJ2-5; D is uncertain. The CDR3 runs to 14 residues. Germline CDR1 is MNHEY and CDR2 is SVGEGT. V was shortened by 2 bases and J by 5 bases, with 12 bases between the two germline ends. The CDR3, as DNA: TGTGCCAGCAGTTACGGAGATGGGCGGGAGACCCAGTACTTC. Translated: CASSYGDGRETQYF.

This clonotype was counted at least ten times. The V and J genes are TRBV2 and TRBJ1-2; 9 bases align to TRBD1. The V gene end was trimmed by 5 bases and the J gene end by 4 bases; junction bases not matched to a gene: 11. The CDR3 runs 16 residues. Germline V lookup: CDR1 SNHLY, CDR2 FYNNEI. This CDR3 is CASSPDTGGLGYGYTF. CDR3 DNA sequence: TGTGCCAGCAGTCCCGATACAGGGGGCTTGGGCTATGGCTACACCTTC.

This clonotype was detected a few times. The conserved final phenylalanine or tryptophan is absent from the CDR3, which likely points to a read error. The genes are TRBV5-4 and TRBJ1-5; possible D gene TRBD1, 5 bases. Per germline, CDR1 SGHNT and CDR2 YYREEE (reference sequence). V was pared by 8 bases and J by 1 base, with 7 bases between. The CDR3 loop spans 12 amino acids. The CDR3 spells CARGESNQPQHS. The DNA for the CDR3 is TGTGCCAGGGGGGAAAGCAATCAGCCCCAGCATTCT.

This clonotype was seen a handful of times. This chain links TRBV5-6 with TRBJ2-7, with a tentative D call TRBD1 (6 bases). Trimming pared 4 bases from V and 3 bases from J, leaving 11 bases between. CDR3 size: 13 residues. The germline CDR1 and CDR2 sequences are SGHDT and YYEEEE. The CDR3 coding sequence is TGTGCCAGCAGCGTGAACAGGGACTACGAGCAGTACTTC. It yields the protein CASSVNRDYEQYF.

This clonotype showed up just a few times. The CDR3 DNA is TGTGCCACCAGCAGAGATGGCGAGACCTACAATGAGCAGTTCTTC. Protein sequence: CATSRDGETYNEQFF. V and J are TRBV15 and TRBJ2-1; the D is unclear. The CDR3 runs 15 residues. Trimming pared 0 bases from V and 2 bases from J, leaving 8 bases between. Germline V lookup: CDR1 LNHNV, CDR2 YYDKDF (reference sequence).

This chain links TRBV5-1 with TRBJ2-3, with D tentatively TRBD1 (6 bases). Trimming took off 2 bases at V and 0 bases at J, with 13 bases between the two ends. Germline CDR1 SGHRS, CDR2 YFSETQ. The CDR3 is made up of 16 amino acids. CDR3 region: CASSFWGRSSTDTQYF. The CDR3 DNA reads TGCGCCAGCAGCTTTTGGGGGCGGAGTAGCACAGATACGCAGTATTTT.

This clonotype showed up many times. The chain uses TRBV6-1 and TRBJ2-3; D not certain. Germline values: CDR1 MNHNS, CDR2 SASEGT. This CDR3 has 15 residues. V dropped 5 bases and J dropped 0 bases, with 12 bases sitting between them. This chain's CDR3 is CASSYGLYSTDTQYF. DNA for the CDR3: TGTGCCAGCAGTTATGGTCTGTATAGCACAGATACGCAGTATTTT.

This clonotype was seen a few times. The chain combines TRBV27 with TRBJ1-2, with D possibly being TRBD1 (5 bases). The CDR3 is 13 residues long. The germline V gene has CDR1 MNHEY and CDR2 SMNVEV (reference sequence). The V gene lost 5 bases and the J gene lost 7 bases, with 14 bases spanning the gap. The CDR3 DNA sequence: TGTGCCAGCAGTCTCAGTCCGGGGGGTGGCTACACCTTC. This translates into CASSLSPGGGYTF.

This clonotype was counted many times. Here the CDR3 DNA reads TGTGCCAGCAGCCAAGCGGGGGATGGCTACACCTTC. Its translation is CASSQAGDGYTF. The rearrangement uses TRBV4-2 and TRBJ1-2; maybe TRBD1 (5 bases). The CDR3 has 12 residues. V lost 1 base and J 6 bases, leaving 6 bases between the germline ends. The V gene's germline CDR1 is LGHNA and CDR2 YNFKEQ.

This clonotype was detected ten times or more. CDR3 sequence (DNA): TGTGCCAGCAGCTTAAGGGGACAGGTAACCTACGAGCAGTACTTC. It specifies CASSLRGQVTYEQYF. The chain couples TRBV7-2 to TRBJ2-7; 8 positions match TRBD1. CDR1 and CDR2 from the germline V gene are SGHTA and FQGNSA. The length of the CDR3 is 15 residues. V lost 2 bases, J lost 2 bases, and 5 bases stayed unmatched.

This clonotype was recorded at least ten times. V and J are TRBV3-1 and TRBJ2-5; a weak D match, TRBD1 (6 bases). CDR3 length: 13 amino acids. Between the trimmed V and J ends, which lost 7 bases and 1 base, there was a span of 10 bases. The germline gives CDR1 LGHDT, CDR2 YNNKEL (reference sequence). Written as DNA, the CDR3 is TGTGCCAGCACCCCGACAGGCCAAGAGACCCAGTACTTC. This translates into CASTPTGQETQYF.

There are a few counts of this clonotype. This could be a read error, since a much larger clone is one nucleotide away. The chain employs TRBV20-1 and TRBJ2-1, with 7 nucleotides matching TRBD2. Germline values: CDR1 DFQATT, CDR2 SNEGSKA (reference sequence). The CDR3 is made up of 11 amino acids. The junction had 10 bases not matched to a gene; V was cut back by 8 bases and J by 12 bases. The DNA for the CDR3 is TGCAGTACGAGGAGCGGGAAAGGGCAGTTCTTC. Encoded protein: CSTRSGKGQFF.

This clonotype has a count of ten or more. The CDR3, as DNA: TGTGCCACCAGTGAAGGACAGCTTAGTGAGAAGACCCAGTACTTC. Protein sequence: CATSEGQLSEKTQYF. This chain links TRBV24-1 with TRBJ2-5; the D gene is possibly TRBD1 (6 bases). The CDR3 runs to 15 residues. Trimming removed 4 bases at V and 6 bases at J, with 17 bases between. The germline V gene encodes CDR1 KGHDR and CDR2 SFDVKD.